This TCR beta chain was recorded in a study of blood T cell repertoires in COVID-19. The germline V gene has CDR1 GTSNPN and CDR2 SVGIG (reference sequence). CDR3 length: 13 residues. Trimming took 4 bases from V and 2 from J, leaving 9 bases between them. Only in-frame clones appear in the TCRdb table, and some are missing; sequencing was by immunoSEQ multiplex PCR. The sample lists tens of thousands of clones, about 92% occurring once. This receptor was obtained from a woman older than 75 with active or convalescent COVID-19. The V call is TRBV30, the J call TRBJ1-3; tentatively, D is TRBD1 (5 bases). The sample consisted of peripheral blood. CDR3 amino acids: CAWKQGAGNTIYF. The CDR3, as DNA: TGTGCCTGGAAACAAGGGGCTGGAAACACCATATATTTT.